This T cell receptor (beta chain) was captured by sequencing in a study of T cell responses to AZD1222 COVID-19 vaccine. Study-level results: Across spike, vaccine-associated CD4 TCRs were found, dominant at 160-218 and 743-854.

Profiled with immunoSEQ multiplex PCR; TCRdb holds only in-frame clones, not every one. The data show about 120,000 clones, approximately 89% seen once. On this clone: Its specificity is unknown.

V was cut by 1 base and J by 3 bases, with 8 bases left in between. CDR1 is SGHRS, CDR2 YFSETQ, per germline. The CDR3 runs 13 residues. The chain is built from TRBV5-1 and TRBJ2-7, with D perhaps TRBD1 (5 bases). This sample comprised peripheral blood, obtained on day 0 of AZD1222 vaccination. The origin of this receptor is an adult in good health. In DNA form, the CDR3 reads TGCGCCAGCAGCTTGCAGGGTTTCTACGAGCAGTACTTC. Protein product: CASSLQGFYEQYF.